This is a list of T cell receptor beta chains from one sample in a study of T cells in Graves' hyperthyroidism and ophthalmopathy. One entry per CDR3 protein results from TCRdb running MiXCR on the multiplex PCR reads. The sample has about 720,000 distinct CDR3 sequences, over 15% seen once. Input material: blood. These receptor sequences come from a man aged 18 to 29 with Graves' hyperthyroidism. Each CDR3 is given with its conserved first and last residue. A D gene is named only where the DNA matches it firmly. For some rows the clone size is stated as once, few or many, or as a class when expanded; others skip it.

V: TRBV2
J: TRBJ2-1
D: TRBD2
length: 15
size: many
CDR3: CASRESGISYNEQFF
DNA: TGTGCCAGCAGGGAAAGCGGGATTTCCTACAATGAGCAGTTCTTC

V: TRBV5-8
J: TRBJ1-3
D: .
length: 17
size: once
CDR3: CASSLSSGTLSGNTIYF
DNA: TGTGCCAGCAGCTTGAGCAGCGGTACCCTCTCTGGAAACACCATATATTTT

V: TRBV7-9
J: TRBJ2-1
D: .
length: 13
size: .
CDR3: CASSPELLDEQFF
DNA: TGTGCCAGCAGCCCAGAACTATTAGATGAGCAGTTCTTC

V: TRBV18
J: TRBJ1-1
D: .
length: 15
size: many
CDR3: CASSPAKPPNTEAFF
DNA: TGTGCCAGCTCACCAGCAAAACCCCCGAACACTGAAGCTTTCTTT

V: TRBV24-1
J: TRBJ1-2
D: .
length: 16
size: .
CDR3: CATSALGGDDWYGYTF
DNA: TGTGCCACCAGTGCCCTCGGAGGGGACGACTGGTATGGCTACACCTTC

V: TRBV4-2
J: TRBJ2-7
D: .
length: 15
size: .
CDR3: CASSQVRDSSYEQYF
DNA: TGTGCCAGCAGCCAAGTTCGCGACAGCTCCTACGAGCAGTACTTC

V: TRBV28
J: TRBJ2-7
D: .
length: 15
size: many
CDR3: CASSTDRQKYYEQYF
DNA: TGTGCCAGCAGTACCGACAGGCAGAAGTACTACGAGCAGTACTTC

V: TRBV2
J: TRBJ1-1
D: .
length: 11
size: many
CDR3: CASSRNPEAFF
DNA: TGTGCCAGCAGTAGAAATCCTGAAGCTTTCTTT

V: TRBV29-1
J: TRBJ2-2
D: TRBD2
length: 16
size: .
CDR3: CSVDGGVVAGAGELLF
DNA: TGCAGCGTTGATGGCGGTGTGGTAGCGGGAGCCGGGGAGCTGCTTTTT

V: TRBV30
J: TRBJ1-1
D: .
length: 13
size: many
CDR3: CAWSLTANTEAFF
DNA: TGTGCCTGGAGCCTTACAGCGAACACTGAAGCTTTCTTT

V: TRBV29-1
J: TRBJ2-1
D: TRBD2
length: 14
size: few
CDR3: CSLLRVAGYNEQFF
DNA: TGCAGCCTCCTAAGGGTAGCGGGGTACAATGAGCAGTTCTTC

V: TRBV19
J: TRBJ1-1
D: TRBD1
length: 12
size: .
CDR3: CASRDRGPEAFF
DNA: TGTGCCAGTAGAGACAGGGGTCCTGAAGCTTTCTTT

V: TRBV5-8
J: TRBJ1-1
D: .
length: 16
size: few
CDR3: CASSSSQAGVDTEAFF
DNA: TGTGCCAGCAGCTCGTCTCAAGCGGGCGTTGACACTGAAGCTTTCTTT

V: TRBV20-1
J: TRBJ2-5
D: TRBD2
length: 13
size: few
CDR3: CSGSSGRRETQYF
DNA: TGCAGTGGGTCTAGCGGGAGAAGGGAGACCCAGTACTTC

V: TRBV5-1
J: TRBJ2-5
D: TRBD1
length: 15
size: .
CDR3: CASSLQGVVLQTQYF
DNA: TGCGCCAGCAGCTTACAGGGGGTCGTTCTGCAGACCCAGTACTTC

V: TRBV12-3/TRBV12-4
J: TRBJ2-7
D: TRBD2
length: 14
size: few
CDR3: CASNVAGVFYEQYF
DNA: TGTGCCAGTAATGTAGCGGGGGTATTCTACGAGCAGTACTTC

V: TRBV6-1
J: TRBJ1-5
D: .
length: 12
size: few
CDR3: CASREQVQPQHF
DNA: TGTGCCAGCAGGGAACAGGTACAGCCCCAGCATTTT

V: TRBV11-3
J: TRBJ2-2
D: TRBD2
length: 15
size: many
CDR3: CASSYGGALTGELFF
DNA: TGTGCCAGCAGCTACGGGGGGGCTCTCACCGGGGAGCTGTTTTTT

V: TRBV29-1
J: TRBJ2-3
D: .
length: 13
size: few
CDR3: CSVGILVMDTQYF
DNA: TGCAGCGTTGGAATTCTTGTTATGGATACGCAGTATTTT

V: TRBV12-3/TRBV12-4
J: TRBJ2-1
D: TRBD2
length: 15
size: many
CDR3: CASTDLAGGYNEQFF
DNA: TGTGCCAGCACCGATCTAGCGGGAGGCTACAATGAGCAGTTCTTC

V: TRBV6-1
J: TRBJ2-5
D: .
length: 17
size: many
CDR3: CASSEMTVADFVETQYF
DNA: TGTGCCAGCAGTGAGATGACCGTTGCAGATTTTGTGGAGACCCAGTACTTC

V: TRBV30
J: TRBJ2-2
D: .
length: 14
size: many
CDR3: CAWSSRTDTGELFF
DNA: TGTGCCTGGAGCAGCCGGACGGACACCGGGGAGCTGTTTTTT

V: TRBV6-5
J: TRBJ1-1
D: TRBD1
length: 16
size: few
CDR3: CASSYSRRKGATEAFF
DNA: TGTGCCAGCAGTTACTCCCGCCGAAAGGGGGCGACTGAAGCTTTCTTT

V: TRBV4-1
J: TRBJ1-1
D: .
length: 14
size: .
CDR3: CASSQTTGNTEAFF
DNA: TGCGCCAGCAGCCAAACAACGGGTAACACTGAAGCTTTCTTT

V: TRBV4-1
J: TRBJ2-3
D: TRBD1
length: 15
size: few
CDR3: CASSQGGQGADTQYF
DNA: TGCGCCAGCAGCCAGGGGGGACAGGGAGCAGATACGCAGTATTTT

V: TRBV28
J: TRBJ1-1
D: TRBD1
length: 15
size: many
CDR3: CASSALRGRGTEAFF
DNA: TGTGCCAGCAGCGCCCTGAGGGGGCGGGGGACTGAAGCTTTCTTT

V: TRBV28
J: TRBJ1-5
D: .
length: 15
size: few
CDR3: CASSSALPLRQPQHF
DNA: TGTGCCAGCAGTTCTGCCCTCCCGCTTCGGCAGCCCCAGCATTTT

V: TRBV11-2
J: TRBJ2-1
D: .
length: 12
size: many
CDR3: CASSLEAGEQFF
DNA: TGTGCCAGCAGCTTAGAGGCCGGTGAGCAGTTCTTC

V: TRBV2
J: TRBJ1-1
D: .
length: 16
size: many
CDR3: CASSRQPGRMNTEAFF
DNA: TGTGCCAGCAGTCGCCAACCGGGACGGATGAACACTGAAGCTTTCTTT

V: TRBV6-5
J: TRBJ2-5
D: TRBD2
length: 16
size: many
CDR3: CASSYALAGTKETQYF
DNA: TGTGCCAGCAGTTACGCACTAGCGGGAACGAAAGAGACCCAGTACTTC

V: TRBV2
J: TRBJ2-2
D: TRBD1
length: 15
size: .
CDR3: CASSGEGTGAGELFF
DNA: TGTGCCAGCAGTGGAGAGGGGACAGGGGCCGGGGAGCTGTTTTTT

V: TRBV24-1
J: TRBJ2-2
D: .
length: 13
size: few
CDR3: CATSDLGPGKLFF
DNA: TGTGCCACCAGTGACCTGGGACCTGGGAAGCTGTTTTTT

V: TRBV7-3
J: TRBJ2-3
D: TRBD1
length: 14
size: many
CDR3: CASSSDRATDTQYF
DNA: TGTGCCAGCAGCTCGGACAGGGCTACAGATACGCAGTATTTT

V: TRBV6-2/TRBV6-3
J: TRBJ1-6
D: TRBD1
length: 12
size: few
CDR3: CAAGQTNSPLHF
DNA: TGTGCCGCGGGACAGACAAATTCACCCCTCCACTTT

V: TRBV9
J: TRBJ1-5
D: .
length: 17
size: few
CDR3: CASSTGSARVGNQPQHF
DNA: TGTGCCAGCAGCACAGGTTCAGCCCGAGTCGGCAATCAGCCCCAGCATTTT

V: TRBV28
J: TRBJ2-7
D: .
length: 15
size: .
CDR3: CASALSTDGFYEQYF
DNA: TGTGCCAGTGCCTTGAGTACAGACGGGTTTTACGAGCAGTACTTC

V: TRBV27
J: TRBJ2-7
D: TRBD2
length: 16
size: few
CDR3: CASRRTSGYTPYEQYF
DNA: TGTGCCAGCAGACGGACTAGCGGGTATACTCCCTACGAGCAGTACTTC

V: TRBV9
J: TRBJ1-4
D: .
length: 15
size: .
CDR3: CASSEDGTFNEKLFF
DNA: TGTGCCAGCAGCGAGGACGGGACCTTTAATGAAAAACTGTTTTTT

V: TRBV20-1
J: TRBJ2-7
D: .
length: 15
size: .
CDR3: CSAREPRAKGYEQYF
DNA: TGCAGTGCTAGAGAACCCCGCGCGAAGGGTTACGAGCAGTACTTC

V: TRBV6-1
J: TRBJ2-3
D: .
length: 13
size: few
CDR3: CASNQETGDTQYF
DNA: TGTGCCAGCAATCAGGAGACAGGAGATACGCAGTATTTT

V: TRBV5-1
J: TRBJ2-3
D: .
length: 14
size: few
CDR3: CASSHRTSTDTQYF
DNA: TGCGCCAGCAGCCACAGGACTAGCACAGATACGCAGTATTTT

V: TRBV3-1
J: TRBJ2-2
D: TRBD2
length: 16
size: many
CDR3: CASSQVVEREAGELFF
DNA: TGTGCCAGCAGCCAAGTGGTCGAGCGGGAGGCCGGGGAGCTGTTTTTT

V: TRBV30
J: TRBJ2-7
D: TRBD2
length: 16
size: many
CDR3: CAWKGLAGAFSYEQYF
DNA: TGTGCCTGGAAGGGACTAGCGGGCGCCTTCTCCTACGAGCAGTACTTC

V: TRBV5-8
J: TRBJ1-2
D: .
length: 13
size: few
CDR3: CASSVRWSSGYTF
DNA: TGTGCCAGCAGCGTCAGGTGGTCCTCTGGCTACACCTTC

V: TRBV27
J: TRBJ2-5
D: .
length: 15
size: many
CDR3: CASSRSRGGRETQYF
DNA: TGTGCCAGCAGTCGGTCCCGGGGCGGGCGGGAGACCCAGTACTTC

V: TRBV3-1
J: TRBJ2-1
D: .
length: 14
size: many
CDR3: CASTHGTIYNEQFF
DNA: TGTGCCAGCACCCACGGGACAATCTACAATGAGCAGTTCTTC

V: TRBV28
J: TRBJ2-1
D: TRBD1
length: 15
size: many
CDR3: CASSSQGGRDNEQFF
DNA: TGTGCCAGCAGTTCACAGGGGGGAAGGGACAATGAGCAGTTCTTC

V: TRBV2
J: TRBJ2-1
D: .
length: 12
size: many
CDR3: CASSTGLDKQFF
DNA: TGTGCCAGCAGTACGGGCCTCGATAAGCAGTTCTTC

V: TRBV5-8
J: TRBJ1-1
D: .
length: 14
size: many
CDR3: CASSRTGMNTEAFF
DNA: TGTGCCAGCAGCCGTACAGGGATGAACACTGAAGCTTTCTTT

V: TRBV4-3
J: TRBJ1-3
D: TRBD1
length: 18
size: few
CDR3: CASSQEGLGQGLGNTIYF
DNA: TGCGCCAGCAGCCAAGAAGGTCTCGGACAGGGGCTTGGAAACACCATATATTTT

V: TRBV7-8
J: TRBJ2-4
D: .
length: 12
size: .
CDR3: CASSLGSNIQYF
DNA: TGTGCCAGCAGCTTAGGGTCAAACATTCAGTACTTC

V: TRBV2
J: TRBJ1-6
D: .
length: 13
size: .
CDR3: CASSSDYNSPLHF
DNA: TGTGCCAGCAGTTCAGATTATAATTCACCCCTCCACTTT

V: TRBV27
J: TRBJ2-7
D: TRBD2
length: 17
size: many
CDR3: CASSLSPSGGRVYEQYF
DNA: TGTGCCAGCAGTTTATCTCCAAGCGGGGGCCGAGTCTACGAGCAGTACTTC

V: TRBV7-8
J: TRBJ1-1
D: .
length: 14
size: many
CDR3: CASSPDPRNTEAFF
DNA: TGTGCCAGCAGCCCAGACCCACGAAACACTGAAGCTTTCTTT

V: TRBV12-3/TRBV12-4
J: TRBJ1-1
D: .
length: 14
size: many
CDR3: CASSFEGKNTEAFF
DNA: TGTGCCAGCAGTTTTGAGGGCAAGAACACTGAAGCTTTCTTT

V: TRBV19
J: TRBJ2-5
D: .
length: 14
size: .
CDR3: CASSIGVPQETQYF
DNA: TGTGCCAGTAGTATCGGGGTTCCCCAAGAGACCCAGTACTTC

V: TRBV2
J: TRBJ2-2
D: .
length: 15
size: .
CDR3: CASRSDGRKLGELFF
DNA: TGTGCCAGCAGATCGGACGGGCGTAAGTTAGGGGAGCTGTTTTTT

V: TRBV6-1
J: TRBJ2-2
D: .
length: 15
size: .
CDR3: CASTDSWGATGELFF
DNA: TGTGCCAGCACCGACTCGTGGGGGGCAACCGGGGAGCTGTTTTTT

V: TRBV11-1
J: TRBJ2-3
D: .
length: 14
size: many
CDR3: CASSLGTEQDTQYF
DNA: TGTGCCAGCAGCTTAGGGACAGAACAAGATACGCAGTATTTT

V: TRBV10-3
J: TRBJ1-2
D: .
length: 13
size: few
CDR3: CAIQPRADYGYTF
DNA: TGTGCCATCCAACCCAGGGCCGACTATGGCTACACCTTC